The clone carrying this T cell receptor (beta chain) was seen more than once but under ten times. The record originates from a study of response to subunit inactivated influenza vaccine. CDR3 length equals 14 residues. Germline CDR1 MNHEY, CDR2 SVGAGI. Trimming took off 5 bases at V and 5 bases at J, with 15 bases between the two ends. MiXCR was run by TCRdb on the RT-PCR reads, yielding one entry per CDR3 protein. Seen here are 150,000 to 200,000 distinct CDR3 sequences, around 9% observed once, and the top ten hold roughly 10%. The sequence derives from a man aged 50 to 60 who received an inactivated influenza vaccine. The specimen was non-naive T cells sorted from PBMCs, collected on the day of vaccination. This rearrangement joins TRBV6-5 to TRBJ2-5; TRBD2 is a possible D gene (6 bases). CDR3 coding DNA: TGTGCCAGCAGTACTAGCTCCCCGAGGGAGACCCAGTACTTC. Translating gives CASSTSSPRETQYF.